This TCR beta chain comes out of a study of T-cell reconstitution after alpha-beta-depleted transplantation in children. Unique molecular identifiers were incorporated into the prepared TCRbeta library. TCRdb used MiXCR to reprocess the PCR reads, holding one entry per CDR3 protein. The sample consists of 490,000 or so distinct CDR3 sequences, 9.5% to 15% of them appearing once. Germline trimming cut 5 bases from V and 4 bases from J; bases unmatched to any gene: 11. Germline CDR1 reads SGHTA; CDR2 reads FQGNSA. The CDR3 is 16 amino acids. The origin of this receptor is a human donor who donated a stem cell graft to a child with combined immunodeficiency. The genes are TRBV7-2 and TRBJ2-3; 8 bases line up with TRBD2. Sequenced material: PBMCs from the stem cell graft donor, taken from the stem cell graft. For the CDR3, the DNA is TGTGCCAGCAGCCTCCTTTCGACGCGGGAGGCAGATACGCAGTATTTT. This sequence encodes CASSLLSTREADTQYF.